Listed below are T cell receptor beta chains from one sample, sequenced in a study of blood T cell repertoires in COVID-19. Sequencing was performed with immunoSEQ multiplex PCR; in TCRdb, only in-frame clones are kept and a portion is missing. The table includes around 260,000 clones, about 85% detected once. Specimen: peripheral blood. Receptors originate from a human donor with COVID-19, enrolled during active disease. The donor label of this sample is uncertain. The CDR3 runs from the conserved cysteine through the conserved F or W. The order of the fields is D gene, J gene, CDR3 length, V gene, clone size, CDR3 protein. The D gene is left open where the match is weak. Expanded clones are given a class, and other clones once, few, many or no size at all.

D: -
J: TRBJ1-6
length: 16
V: TRBV3-1/TRBV3-2
size: -
CDR3: CASSQGMDTYNSPLHF

D: -
J: TRBJ1-6
length: 15
V: TRBV28
size: -
CDR3: CASRWTERNNSPLHF

D: TRBD2
J: TRBJ2-7
length: 17
V: TRBV5-1
size: -
CDR3: CASSLSGTSGRRGEQYF

D: -
J: TRBJ1-2
length: 11
V: TRBV20-1
size: -
CDR3: CSAAQGYGYTF

D: TRBD1
J: TRBJ1-2
length: 16
V: TRBV5-4
size: -
CDR3: CASSLEGTGFLYGYTF

D: TRBD2
J: TRBJ2-7
length: 15
V: TRBV29-1
size: few
CDR3: CSVEEVAGGPGEQYF

D: TRBD2
J: TRBJ2-3
length: 16
V: TRBV27
size: once
CDR3: CASSSGLAGATDTQYF

D: TRBD2
J: TRBJ2-3
length: 18
V: TRBV30
size: few
CDR3: CAWSVPRYTSGITDTQYF

D: TRBD2
J: TRBJ2-1
length: 16
V: TRBV9
size: few
CDR3: CASSVGGGGLVDEQFF

D: -
J: TRBJ1-1
length: 14
V: TRBV11-2
size: -
CDR3: CASSVQVYVTEAFF

D: -
J: TRBJ1-1
length: 14
V: TRBV5-6
size: once
CDR3: CASSLVGLNTEAFF

D: -
J: TRBJ2-2
length: 15
V: TRBV6-4
size: -
CDR3: CASSESGVDAGELFF

D: TRBD1
J: TRBJ2-7
length: 14
V: TRBV19
size: -
CDR3: CASSTGQGPYEQYF

D: TRBD2
J: TRBJ2-1
length: 17
V: TRBV6-2/TRBV6-3
size: -
CDR3: CASSYSLAGGLLVEQFF

D: -
J: TRBJ1-1
length: 13
V: TRBV29-1
size: -
CDR3: CSANREGNTEAFF

D: TRBD1
J: TRBJ2-7
length: 17
V: TRBV30
size: -
CDR3: CAWSVYAMGQGAYEQYF

D: -
J: TRBJ1-2
length: 14
V: TRBV27
size: -
CDR3: CASSPPGGVYGYTF

D: -
J: TRBJ2-6
length: 17
V: TRBV7-2
size: -
CDR3: CASSQAGWAAGANVLTF

D: TRBD1
J: TRBJ1-2
length: 13
V: TRBV12-3/TRBV12-4
size: -
CDR3: CASSPGTGVGYTF

D: TRBD1
J: TRBJ1-1
length: 14
V: TRBV3-1/TRBV3-2
size: -
CDR3: CASSQPGGNTEAFF

D: TRBD1
J: TRBJ1-3
length: 17
V: TRBV19
size: -
CDR3: CARKTGGAVLSGNTIYF

D: TRBD1
J: TRBJ2-7
length: 16
V: TRBV10-1
size: -
CDR3: CASRYDTGTGFYEQYF

D: -
J: TRBJ2-2
length: 16
V: TRBV18
size: -
CDR3: CASSPKTIDDTGELFF

D: -
J: TRBJ1-4
length: 18
V: TRBV7-9
size: -
CDR3: CASSLIGGGPTSNEKLFF

D: -
J: TRBJ2-2
length: 17
V: TRBV4-1
size: once
CDR3: CASSQDARVAHPGELFF

D: TRBD1
J: TRBJ2-7
length: 17
V: TRBV15
size: few
CDR3: CATSGGRGQGVGTRQYF

D: TRBD2
J: TRBJ2-7
length: 15
V: TRBV7-2
size: few
CDR3: CASSSGLAGAYEQYF

D: -
J: TRBJ2-4
length: 14
V: TRBV19
size: -
CDR3: CASSNPGDKNIQYF

D: -
J: TRBJ1-1
length: 15
V: TRBV20-1
size: -
CDR3: CSASNFDRPNTEAFF

D: -
J: TRBJ1-3
length: 15
V: TRBV7-8
size: -
CDR3: CASSSLVGSGNTIYF

D: -
J: TRBJ2-2
length: 16
V: TRBV2
size: -
CDR3: CASTNRGQTSGGELFF

D: TRBD1
J: TRBJ1-1
length: 14
V: TRBV30
size: -
CDR3: CAYGTGRMDTEAFF

D: -
J: TRBJ2-5
length: 17
V: TRBV6-2/TRBV6-3
size: -
CDR3: CASSYPRPAGVQETQYF

D: TRBD1
J: TRBJ1-6
length: 19
V: TRBV27
size: -
CDR3: CASTPMKEQGLVGDSPLHF

D: TRBD1
J: TRBJ1-2
length: 15
V: TRBV5-1
size: -
CDR3: CASSDGGTGVDGYTF

D: -
J: TRBJ2-5
length: 15
V: TRBV3-1/TRBV3-2
size: -
CDR3: CASSQDLAGGTAQYF

D: -
J: TRBJ1-3
length: 19
V: TRBV18
size: once
CDR3: CASSPIGNSNNNPGNTIYF

D: -
J: TRBJ2-2
length: 13
V: TRBV7-3
size: few
CDR3: CASSSMNTGELFF

D: -
J: TRBJ2-2
length: 14
V: TRBV28
size: -
CDR3: CASSSTANTGELFF

D: -
J: TRBJ1-1
length: 14
V: TRBV7-3
size: -
CDR3: CASSSGVTGTEAFF

D: TRBD2
J: TRBJ2-5
length: 14
V: TRBV19
size: -
CDR3: CASSMGSGREAQYF

D: TRBD2
J: TRBJ2-1
length: 16
V: TRBV5-4
size: few
CDR3: CASSRGGLAGDNEQFF

D: TRBD1
J: TRBJ1-2
length: 14
V: TRBV3-1/TRBV3-2
size: -
CDR3: CASRLQTGGAGPYF